This TCR beta chain is drawn from a study of cytomegalovirus exposure and HLA in healthy donors. General study findings and limits: Per published accounts, TCR beta sequences correctly predicted the HLA-A and HLA-B alleles of most subjects.

CDR3 length: 14 amino acids. CDR1 is MGHRA, CDR2 YSYEKL, per germline. There are a few counts of this clone. Its target is unknown. The PCR contained 60 Vbeta and 13 Jbeta primers. TCRdb keeps only in-frame clones here, not all; method: immunoSEQ multiplex PCR. Of about 140,000 clones listed, approximately 73% are singletons. The receptor was derived from a man younger than 45 in good health and CMV-seropositive. The chain employs TRBV4-1 and TRBJ2-5, with D unclear. The assigned J gene may be wrong: the sequence end matches TRBJ2-7 better. The specimen was PBMCs. The CDR3 region has the DNA TGCGCCAGCAGCCAAGGGGTTTGGGACTACGAGCAGTACTTC. Amino acids: CASSQGVWDYEQYF.